Below, 8 T cell receptor beta chains from the same sample are listed, as sequenced in a study of sequential checkpoint blockade in melanoma. The repertoire was sequenced with immunoSEQ multiplex PCR; TCRdb's copy has only in-frame clones and lacks some. Altogether 12,000 to 15,000 clones are present, around 73% being singletons, with the ten largest covering around a third. Treatment reported: randomized to nivolumab then ipilimumab (arm A) or the reverse (arm B). The sample was CD8+ T cells sorted from blood (inferred from file names), taken from a patient given nivolumab and ipilimumab in sequence. The receptors stem from a human donor with melanoma.

The chain uses TRBV19 and TRBJ2-7, with D perhaps TRBD2 (7 bases). The CDR3 runs to 14 residues. Germline values: CDR1 LNHDA, CDR2 SQIVND (reference sequence). V was shortened by 1 base and J by 2 bases, with 9 bases between the two germline ends. The CDR3: CASSIGGGTYEQYF. The CDR3 DNA reads TGTGCCAGTAGTATAGGGGGGGGCACCTACGAGCAGTACTTC.

The rearrangement uses TRBV28 and TRBJ2-1; 14 nucleotides agree with TRBD2. The germline CDR1 and CDR2 sequences are MDHEN and SYDVKM. The CDR3 contains 17 residues. Trimming cost V 5 bases and J 8 bases; bases outside gene matches: 11. The chain's CDR3 is CASSPSLGLAGDHEQFF. The DNA of the CDR3 is TGTGCCAGCAGTCCGAGCTTGGGACTAGCGGGAGACCATGAGCAGTTCTTC. The full variable domain, completed using reference TRBV28 and TRBJ2-1, is DVKVTQSSRYLVKRTGEKVFLECVQDMDHENMFWYRQDPGLGLRLIYFSYDVKMKEKGDIPEGYSVSREKKERFSLILESASTNQTSMYLCASSPSLGLAGDHEQFFGPGTRLTVL.

The rearrangement uses TRBV11-1 and TRBJ2-3; TRBD1 agrees at 10 bases. The V gene end was trimmed by 4 bases and the J gene end by 4 bases; junction bases not matched to a gene: 2. Germline V gives CDR1 SGHAT, CDR2 FQDESV (reference sequence). CDR3 size: 14 residues. CDR3 in amino acids: CASSWTGGADTQYF. CDR3 in DNA: TGTGCCAGCAGCTGGACAGGGGGAGCAGATACGCAGTATTTT.

The chain combines TRBV5-1 with TRBJ2-2; D is undetermined. The V gene's germline CDR1 is SGHRS and CDR2 YFSETQ. The V and J ends lost 0 bases and 5 bases respectively, with 8 bases between them. This CDR3 comprises 14 residues. The CDR3 loop is CASSLAIGTGELFF. The CDR3 bases are TGCGCCAGCAGCTTGGCCATCGGGACCGGGGAGCTGTTTTTT.

This clone was seen only a few times. The chain joins TRBV7-9 to TRBJ2-3; 16 nucleotides agree with TRBD2. This CDR3 comprises 18 residues. V dropped 8 bases and J dropped 2; count of bases not matched to a gene: 10. Germline CDR1 SEHNR, CDR2 FQNEAQ (reference sequence). CDR3 sequence (DNA): TGTGCCAGCGCCCCAGGGACTAGCGGGAGGGGGCTCACAGATACGCAGTATTTT. It codes for CASAPGTSGRGLTDTQYF.

The gene calls are TRBV19 and TRBJ2-1; 8 nucleotides align to TRBD2. Germline V gene data show CDR1 as LNHDA and CDR2 as SQIVND (reference sequence). This CDR3 comprises 15 residues. V lost 5 bases, J lost 5 bases, and 8 bases stayed unmatched. The CDR3 here is CASSLLWRGDNEQFF. The DNA for the CDR3 is TGTGCCAGTAGTCTCTTGTGGCGGGGGGACAATGAGCAGTTCTTC.

The rearrangement joins TRBV19 to TRBJ2-3; 10 bases agree with TRBD2. The CDR3 totals 18 residues. Trimming took 2 bases from V and 0 from J; bases not matched to a gene: 8. The germline gives CDR1 LNHDA, CDR2 SQIVND (reference sequence). The chain's CDR3 is CASSIYPGTSVSTDTQYF. CDR3 DNA sequence: TGTGCCAGTAGTATATACCCCGGGACTAGCGTAAGCACAGATACGCAGTATTTT.

The rearrangement links TRBV7-9 to TRBJ2-7; 9 bases line up with TRBD2. The CDR3 totals 15 residues. Germline trimming cut 4 bases from V and 5 bases from J; bases unmatched to any gene: 9. Germline values: CDR1 SEHNR, CDR2 FQNEAQ (reference sequence). CDR3 in DNA: TGTGCCAGCAGCTCCGTAGCGGGAGAGAGAAACGAGCAGTACTTC. It codes for CASSSVAGERNEQYF. Combining the CDR3 with reference TRBV7-9 and TRBJ2-7 gives the whole variable domain DTGVSQNPRHKITKRGQNVTFRCDPISEHNRLYWYRQTLGQGPEFLTYFQNEAQLEKSRLLSDRFSAERPKGSFSTLEIQRTEQGDSAMYLCASSSVAGERNEQYFGPGTRLTVT.